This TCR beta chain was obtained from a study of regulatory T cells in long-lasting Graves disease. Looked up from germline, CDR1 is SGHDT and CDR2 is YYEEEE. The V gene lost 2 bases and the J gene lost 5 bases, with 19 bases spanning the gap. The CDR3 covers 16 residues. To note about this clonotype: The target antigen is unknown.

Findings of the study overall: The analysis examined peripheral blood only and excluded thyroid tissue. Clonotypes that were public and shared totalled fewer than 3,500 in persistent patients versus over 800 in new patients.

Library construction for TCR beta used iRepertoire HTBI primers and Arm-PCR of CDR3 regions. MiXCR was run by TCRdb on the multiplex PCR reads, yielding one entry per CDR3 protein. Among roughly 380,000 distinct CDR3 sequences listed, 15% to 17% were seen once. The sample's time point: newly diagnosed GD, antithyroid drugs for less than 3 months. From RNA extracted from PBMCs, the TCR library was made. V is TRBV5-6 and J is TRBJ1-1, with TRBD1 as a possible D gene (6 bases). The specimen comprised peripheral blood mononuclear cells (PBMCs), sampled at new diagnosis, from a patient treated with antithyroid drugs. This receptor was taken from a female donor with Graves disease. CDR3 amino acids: CASSFVGGGQDTEAFF. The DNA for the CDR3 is TGTGCCAGCAGCTTCGTTGGCGGGGGGCAAGATACTGAAGCTTTCTTT.